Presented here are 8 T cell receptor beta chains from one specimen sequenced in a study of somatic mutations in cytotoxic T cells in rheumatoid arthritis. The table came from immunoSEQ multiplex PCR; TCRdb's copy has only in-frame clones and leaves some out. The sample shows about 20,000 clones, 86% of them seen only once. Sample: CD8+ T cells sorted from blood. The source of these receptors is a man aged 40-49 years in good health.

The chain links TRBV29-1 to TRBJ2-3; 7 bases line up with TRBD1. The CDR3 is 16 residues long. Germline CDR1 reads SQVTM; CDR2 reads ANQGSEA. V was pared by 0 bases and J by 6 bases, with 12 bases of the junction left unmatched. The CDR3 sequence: CSVEDLQGRGWDTQYF. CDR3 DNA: TGCAGCGTTGAAGATCTACAGGGGCGCGGATGGGATACGCAGTATTTT.

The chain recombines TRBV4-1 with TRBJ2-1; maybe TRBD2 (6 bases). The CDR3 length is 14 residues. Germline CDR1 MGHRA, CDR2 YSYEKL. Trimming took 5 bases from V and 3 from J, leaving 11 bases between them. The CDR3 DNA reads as TGCGCCAGCAGCGATCGGGAGCACTACAATGAGCAGTTCTTC. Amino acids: CASSDREHYNEQFF.

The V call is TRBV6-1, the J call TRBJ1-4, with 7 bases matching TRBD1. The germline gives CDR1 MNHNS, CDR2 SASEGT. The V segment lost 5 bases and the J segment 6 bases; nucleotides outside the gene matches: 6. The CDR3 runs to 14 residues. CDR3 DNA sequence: TGTGCCAGCAGTAGCACAACAGGGGATGAAAAACTGTTTTTT. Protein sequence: CASSSTTGDEKLFF.

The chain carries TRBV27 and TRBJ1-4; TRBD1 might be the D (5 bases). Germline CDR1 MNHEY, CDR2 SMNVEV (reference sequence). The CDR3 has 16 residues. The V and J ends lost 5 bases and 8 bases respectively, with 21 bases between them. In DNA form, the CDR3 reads TGTGCCAGCAGTCCGCGGCTTGGGGGTAAAGGCGAAAAACTGTTTTTT. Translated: CASSPRLGGKGEKLFF.

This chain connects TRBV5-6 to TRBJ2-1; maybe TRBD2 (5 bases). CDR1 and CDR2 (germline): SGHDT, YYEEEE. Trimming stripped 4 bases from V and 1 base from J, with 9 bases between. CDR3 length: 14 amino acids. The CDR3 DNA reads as TGTGCCAGCAGCCTCAGGAGGTCCTACAATGAGCAGTTCTTC. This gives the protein CASSLRRSYNEQFF.

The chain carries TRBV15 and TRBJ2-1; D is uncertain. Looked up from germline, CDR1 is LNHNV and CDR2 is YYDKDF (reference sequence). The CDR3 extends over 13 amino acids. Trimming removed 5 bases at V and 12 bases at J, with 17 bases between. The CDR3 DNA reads TGTGCCACCAGCCCCGAGGCAGGCCAAAGGCAGTTCTTC. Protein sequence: CATSPEAGQRQFF.

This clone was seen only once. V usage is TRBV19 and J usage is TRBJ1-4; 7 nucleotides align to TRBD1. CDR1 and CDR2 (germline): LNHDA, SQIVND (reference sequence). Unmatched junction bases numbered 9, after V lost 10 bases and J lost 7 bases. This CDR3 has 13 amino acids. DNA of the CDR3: TGTGCCACGGGAGGGGGCTTTAGTGAAAAACTGTTTTTT. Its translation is CATGGGFSEKLFF.

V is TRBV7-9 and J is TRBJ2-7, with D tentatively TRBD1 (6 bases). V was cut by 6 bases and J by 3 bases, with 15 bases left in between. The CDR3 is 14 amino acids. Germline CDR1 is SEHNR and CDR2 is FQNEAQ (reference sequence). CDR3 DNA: TGTGCCAGCAGGGGTGTGAGGGGGAACTACGAGCAGTACTTC. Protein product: CASRGVRGNYEQYF. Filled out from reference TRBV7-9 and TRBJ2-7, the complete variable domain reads DTGVSQNPRHKITKRGQNVTFRCDPISEHNRLYWYRQTLGQGPEFLTYFQNEAQLEKSRLLSDRFSAERPKGSFSTLEIQRTEQGDSAMYLCASRGVRGNYEQYFGPGTRLTVT.